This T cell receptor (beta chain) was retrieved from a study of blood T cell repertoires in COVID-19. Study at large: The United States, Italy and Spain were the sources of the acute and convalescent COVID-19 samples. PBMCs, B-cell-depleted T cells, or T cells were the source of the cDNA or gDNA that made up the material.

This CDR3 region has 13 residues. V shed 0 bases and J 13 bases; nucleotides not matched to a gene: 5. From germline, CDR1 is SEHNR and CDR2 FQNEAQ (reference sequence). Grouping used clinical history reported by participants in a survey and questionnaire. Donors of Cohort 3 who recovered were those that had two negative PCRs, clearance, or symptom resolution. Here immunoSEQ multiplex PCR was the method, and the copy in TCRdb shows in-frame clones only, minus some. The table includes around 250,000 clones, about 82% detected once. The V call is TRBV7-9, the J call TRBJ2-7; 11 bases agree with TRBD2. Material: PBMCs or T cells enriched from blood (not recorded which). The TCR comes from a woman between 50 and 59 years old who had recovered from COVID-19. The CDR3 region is CASSLAPSGRPYF. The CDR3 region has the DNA TGTGCCAGCAGCTTAGCACCTAGCGGGAGGCCCTACTTC.